One sample yielded the 20 T cell receptor beta chains listed below, sequenced in a study of cytomegalovirus exposure and HLA in healthy donors. Amplification used 60 Vbeta primers and 13 Jbeta primers. The table came from immunoSEQ multiplex PCR; TCRdb's copy has only in-frame clones and leaves some out. The sample has about 130,000 clones, about 70% seen once. Input material: PBMCs. The receptor source for this set is a middle-aged man in good health and CMV-seronegative.

This sequence joins TRBV4-2 and TRBJ1-4, with D possibly TRBD1 on 6 matching bases. This CDR3 comprises 15 residues. The V end lost 0 bases, the J end lost 8 bases, and 13 bases lay between the germline ends. Germline V gene lookup returns CDR1 LGHNA and CDR2 YNFKEQ. CDR3 amino acids: CASSQDDRKGEKLFF. The DNA of the CDR3 is TGTGCCAGCAGCCAAGATGACAGGAAAGGGGAAAAACTGTTTTTT.

CDR3 sequence reads: CASSLNGLPYGYTF. In DNA, the CDR3 is TGTGCCAGCAGCTTAAACGGACTACCCTATGGCTACACCTTC. J is TRBJ1-2 and V is TRBV7-3; unclear D gene. The CDR3 runs 14 residues. V was pared by 1 base and J by 4 bases, with 10 bases between. CDR1 and CDR2 (germline): SGHTA, FQGTGA.

In this sample, this clone turned up a few times. This chain joins TRBV19 and TRBJ2-3; D is undetermined. V gave up 2 bases and J gave up 2 bases, with 8 bases separating them. The germline CDR1 and CDR2 sequences are LNHDA and SQIVND (reference sequence). There are 14 residues in the CDR3. The DNA for the CDR3 is TGTGCCAGTAGTATAACAGAACCCACAGATACGCAGTATTTT. Protein: CASSITEPTDTQYF.

The V call is TRBV5-4, the J call TRBJ1-2, with 10 bases that match TRBD1. This CDR3 region has 17 residues. Germline CDR1 reads SGHNT; CDR2 reads YYREEE (reference sequence). Trimming removed 4 bases from V and 8 bases from J; junction bases left unmatched: 17. The CDR3 protein is CASSPLTSGTGDGGYTF. CDR3 coding DNA: TGTGCCAGCAGCCCTTTGACCTCCGGGACAGGGGATGGCGGCTACACCTTC.

J is TRBJ1-2 and V is TRBV30, with TRBD1 as a possible D gene (6 bases). This CDR3 is built from 13 residues. Germline loops: CDR1 GTSNPN, CDR2 SVGIG (reference sequence). Trimming removed 1 base from V and 5 bases from J, with 11 bases in between. CDR3 amino acids: CAWSGQASYGYTF. The CDR3 DNA sequence: TGTGCCTGGAGTGGACAGGCCTCTTATGGCTACACCTTC.

The genes are TRBV6-5 and TRBJ1-2; no clear D gene. The CDR3 contains 14 residues. Trimming stripped 6 bases from V and 7 bases from J, with 18 bases between. Germline assignment: CDR1 MNHEY and CDR2 SVGAGI. DNA of the CDR3: TGTGCCAGCAGCGATAATTTGGTTGTGGCTGGCTACACCTTC. This encodes CASSDNLVVAGYTF.

The V call is TRBV4-1, the J call TRBJ1-5; TRBD1 matches at 7 bases. The junction had 7 bases not matched to a gene; V was cut back by 5 bases and J by 6 bases. The CDR3 has 14 residues. Germline V gene sequence: CDR1 MGHRA, CDR2 YSYEKL. CDR3 DNA sequence: TGCGCCAGCAGCTCACAGGGGATCGGTCAGCCCCAGCATTTT. Translated: CASSSQGIGQPQHF.

In its sample, this clone was seen a few times. This chain joins TRBV6-4 and TRBJ1-6; tentatively, D is TRBD1 (6 bases). The V gene lost 0 bases and the J gene lost 9 bases, with 15 bases spanning the gap. The CDR3 totals 16 residues. Germline V gives CDR1 MRHNA, CDR2 SNTAGT. The CDR3, as DNA: TGTGCCAGCAGTGACTCCGCCGGGACAAGCGCTTCACCCCTCCACTTT. This encodes CASSDSAGTSASPLHF.

The chain uses TRBV30 and TRBJ2-7, with 7 bases fitting TRBD1. Germline CDR1 and CDR2: GTSNPN and SVGIG (reference sequence). V trimming: 4 bases; J trimming: 5 bases; junction bases outside the gene matches: 11. The CDR3 extends over 14 amino acids. CDR3 residues: CAWTLTGPQDEQYF. Here the CDR3 DNA reads TGTGCCTGGACCTTGACAGGGCCTCAGGACGAGCAGTACTTC. The whole variable domain, filled in from reference TRBV30 and TRBJ2-7, reads SQTIHQWPATLVQPVGSPLSLECTVEGTSNPNLYWYRQAAGRGLQLLFYSVGIGQISSEVPQNLSASRPQDRQFILSSKKLLLSDSGFYLCAWTLTGPQDEQYFGPGTRLTVT.

The V gene is TRBV5-1, the J gene TRBJ2-7, with 8 bases identical to TRBD2. The CDR3 spans 16 residues. The ends lost 4 bases at V and 1 base at J; junction bases unmatched: 10. Germline loops: CDR1 SGHRS, CDR2 YFSETQ. The CDR3 here is CASSGVRGGPSYEQYF. In DNA form, the CDR3 reads TGCGCCAGCAGCGGGGTTCGGGGGGGGCCTTCCTACGAGCAGTACTTC.

In nucleotides, the CDR3 is TGTGCCAGCAGCTCCCCTACCCGCTCCTATAATTCACCCCTCCACTTT. It yields the protein CASSSPTRSYNSPLHF. The rearrangement joins TRBV5-4 to TRBJ1-6; no clear D gene. This CDR3 comprises 16 residues. The germline V gene has CDR1 SGHNT and CDR2 YYREEE (reference sequence). The V and J ends lost 3 bases and 0 bases respectively, with 10 bases between them. Filled out from reference TRBV5-4 and TRBJ1-6, the complete variable domain reads ETGVTQSPTHLIKTRGQQVTLRCSSQSGHNTVSWYQQALGQGPQFIFQYYREEENGRGNFPPRFSGLQFPNYSSELNVNALELDDSALYLCASSSPTRSYNSPLHFGNGTRLTVT.

This clone has just a few counts. This chain uses TRBV18 with TRBJ1-1, with D maybe TRBD1 (5 bases). V was shortened by 5 bases and J by 8 bases, with 15 bases between the two germline ends. Germline V gene data show CDR1 as KGHSH and CDR2 as LQKENI. The CDR3 has 13 residues. The CDR3 loop is CASSTVGGSEAFF. The CDR3 nucleotides read TGTGCCAGCTCAACTGTGGGGGGTTCCGAAGCTTTCTTT.

V gene TRBV11-3 combines with J gene TRBJ2-7; D is unresolved. Germline V lookup: CDR1 SGHNT, CDR2 YENEEA. V lost 1 base to trimming and J lost 2 bases, with 9 bases between them. CDR3 length equals 14 residues. In nucleotides, the CDR3 is TGTGCCAGCAGCTTAGGACACGAAGCCTACGAGCAGTACTTC. The encoded protein is CASSLGHEAYEQYF.

The rearrangement joins TRBV7-8 to TRBJ2-3, with 8 bases lining up with TRBD1. CDR3 size: 15 residues. CDR1 SGHVS and CDR2 FQNEAQ come from the germline V gene. V trimming: 5 bases; J trimming: 6 bases; junction bases outside the gene matches: 10. CDR3 loop: CASSPPDRAWDTQYF. DNA of the CDR3: TGTGCCAGCAGCCCGCCGGACAGGGCCTGGGATACGCAGTATTTT.

This clone has just a few counts. The rearrangement joins TRBV5-1 to TRBJ2-7; D is possibly TRBD1 (6 bases). This CDR3 is built from 15 residues. V was trimmed by 4 bases and J by 3 bases, leaving 17 bases between them. Germline V gene sequence: CDR1 SGHRS, CDR2 YFSETQ. Here the CDR3 DNA reads TGCGCCAGCAGCCCCACGACAGGCAGATACTACGAGCAGTACTTC. It translates to CASSPTTGRYYEQYF.

The chain uses TRBV7-2 and TRBJ2-1; D perhaps matches TRBD2 (6 bases). V dropped 1 base and J dropped 8 bases, with 9 bases sitting between them. CDR1 is SGHTA and CDR2 is FQGNSA in the germline V gene. The CDR3 has 13 amino acids. The CDR3 DNA reads as TGTGCCAGCAGCTTAGGCGGGGATTATGAGCAGTTCTTC. This gives the protein CASSLGGDYEQFF. The whole variable domain, remainder taken from reference TRBV7-2 and TRBJ2-1, is GAGVSQSPSNKVTEKGKDVELRCDPISGHTALYWYRQSLGQGLEFLIYFQGNSAPDKSGLPSDRFSAERTGGSVSTLTIQRTQQEDSAVYLCASSLGGDYEQFFGPGTRLTVL.

This clone was seen only once. This sequence joins TRBV7-7 and TRBJ2-5; D is possibly TRBD2 (5 bases). CDR3 length equals 15 residues. V lost 1 base to trimming and J lost 1 base, with 10 bases between them. The germline V gene encodes CDR1 SSHAT and CDR2 FNYEAQ (reference sequence). The CDR3 is CASSLGTAGQETQYF. Written as DNA, the CDR3 is TGTGCCAGCAGCTTAGGGACCGCGGGCCAAGAGACCCAGTACTTC.

This chain joins TRBV7-6 and TRBJ2-5, with D maybe TRBD1 (6 bases). The CDR3 covers 16 residues. Germline assignment: CDR1 SGHVS and CDR2 FNYEAQ. V gave up 1 base and J gave up 5 bases, with 17 bases separating them. The DNA for the CDR3 is TGTGCCAGCAGCTTAGTGGTCCCCAGGGGCGGGGAGACCCAGTACTTC. This sequence encodes CASSLVVPRGGETQYF.

This clone was seen once. This chain joins TRBV5-1 and TRBJ2-7; a possible D gene is TRBD2 (5 bases). The CDR3 length is 13 residues. Germline CDR1 reads SGHRS; CDR2 reads YFSETQ. V was shortened by 7 bases and J by 1 base, with 12 bases between the two germline ends. The CDR3: CASARERSYEQYF. The CDR3, as DNA: TGCGCCAGCGCCCGGGAACGGTCCTACGAGCAGTACTTC.

The CDR3 sequence is CASSEGQGIGVDGYTF. The CDR3 region has the DNA TGTGCCAGCAGTGAGGGGCAGGGGATCGGGGTCGATGGCTACACCTTC. This chain links TRBV6-4 with TRBJ1-2, with a tentative D call TRBD1 (6 bases). V lost 3 bases, J lost 6 bases, and 20 bases lay in between. This CDR3 has 16 amino acids. Germline CDR1 MRHNA, CDR2 SNTAGT.